A single TCR beta chain is shown here with its context. This clonotype was counted only a few times. There is no known antigen for this receptor. Base qualities are not recorded, but no much larger clone differs from it by a single base. The instrument given in TCRdb is Illumina HiSeq 1500. TCRdb itself trimmed the public reads at Q25 with fastp, ran MiXCR and retained productive beta chains. Entries are consolidated by CDR3 protein sequence, retaining the most common genes and DNA. The sample table contains about 920,000 distinct CDR3 sequences; only one count was recorded for around 30% of them. The top ten clones comprise more than 13% of the sample. This entry comes from a study of T cell repertoires in cytomegalovirus infection (dated by TCRdb to the late 2010s). Concerning the study at large: The peptide stimulations were aimed at well-studied HLA-B-restricted epitopes as well as recently identified HLA-C-restricted CMV epitopes, whose presentation resists viral immunomodulation. The HLA type of each donor mattered for the analysis, because public TCR beta signatures pointed to carriage of CMV infection along with the matching HLA type. The paper's findings and limits, for the study overall: The ex vivo response was dominated by HLA-C-restricted CMV-specific TCR beta clonotypes, which also provided the single most frequent clonotype in two of eight donors. In both this cohort and an independent approximately 350-donor cohort, the cumulative frequency of public TCR beta family members distinguished carriers of CMV infection plus the relevant HLA type.

At the junction V is shortened by 4 bases and J by 8 bases, with 12 bases in between. CDR1 and CDR2, looked up from the germline V gene, are ENHRY and SYGVKD. Its CDR3 holds 13 amino acids, cysteine through phenylalanine. Only the CDR3 DNA is retained, 39 bases long and in frame from the first base. This specimen's treatment or condition label, interpreted: in vitro stimulation with specific CMV peptide epitopes to enrich CMV-specific T cells. The rearranged chain carries TRBV10-3 and TRBJ2-1; perhaps TRBD2 is the D gene, with 6 bases matching. The starting material was cultured CD8+ T cells from PBMCs, obtained from culture after CMV antigen stimulation. The TCR was taken from a human donor in good health (CMV status not recorded). Some clones in this sample may be carry-over from other donors' samples. The CDR3 is CAISGAGLDEQFF. In nucleotides, the sequence is TGTGCCATCAGTGGTGCGGGGTTGGATGAGCAGTTCTTC.